A single sample is the source of the 6 T cell receptor beta chains below, sequenced in a study of cytomegalovirus exposure and HLA in healthy donors. A multiplex PCR was run with 60 Vbeta primers and 13 Jbeta primers. Clones were sequenced by immunoSEQ multiplex PCR, and TCRdb holds only the in-frame ones, with some missing. The sample includes 30,000 to 40,000 clones, 60% to 70% of them seen just once. The source material was PBMCs. These TCRs come from a man in his forties or fifties in good health and CMV-seropositive.

The V gene is TRBV7-2, the J gene TRBJ2-7, with 7 bases aligning to TRBD2. Trimming removed 6 bases from V and 6 bases from J; junction bases left unmatched: 11. The germline CDR1 and CDR2 sequences are SGHTA and FQGNSA. CDR3 length: 14 amino acids. The CDR3 loop is CASRGTGGLGEQYF. The CDR3 DNA follows: TGTGCCAGCAGGGGTACGGGGGGACTGGGCGAGCAGTACTTC.

This clone is a singleton in its sample. The chain links TRBV19 to TRBJ2-7; TRBD2 is a possible D gene (6 bases). The V and J ends lost 5 bases and 3 bases respectively, with 14 bases between them. The CDR3 has 14 residues. Germline V CDR1 and CDR2: LNHDA, SQIVND (reference sequence). The CDR3 sequence is CASSSVGGGYEQYF. For the CDR3, the DNA is TGTGCCAGTAGTTCCGTGGGAGGCGGCTACGAGCAGTACTTC.

This chain joins TRBV5-1 and TRBJ2-3; D unresolved. The germline CDR1 and CDR2 sequences are SGHRS and YFSETQ. V shed 0 bases and J shed 5 bases, with 10 bases lying between them. The CDR3 is 14 residues long. CDR3 in amino acids: CASSLGLVIDTQYF. The CDR3 region has the DNA TGCGCCAGCAGCTTGGGGCTAGTAATAGATACGCAGTATTTT. Looking up the rest from reference TRBV5-1 and TRBJ2-3 gives the full variable domain: KAGVTQTPRYLIKTRGQQVTLSCSPISGHRSVSWYQQTPGQGLQFLFEYFSETQRNKGNFPGRFSGRQFSNSRSEMNVSTLELGDSALYLCASSLGLVIDTQYFGPGTRLTVL.

J is TRBJ1-2 and V is TRBV11-1, with 10 bases identical to TRBD1. The CDR3 has 15 amino acids. Germline assignment: CDR1 SGHAT and CDR2 FQDESV (reference sequence). V gave up 2 bases and J gave up 6 bases; unmatched junction bases: 6. The CDR3 region is CASSLTGTGVDGYTF. The DNA of the CDR3 is TGTGCCAGCAGCTTAACCGGGACAGGGGTGGATGGCTACACCTTC.

The rearrangement links TRBV30 to TRBJ2-7; 9 bases are a match to TRBD1. The J segment lost 0 bases and the V segment lost 3 bases, leaving 3 bases of the junction unmatched. The CDR3 sequence is 14 residues long. Germline CDR1 GTSNPN, CDR2 SVGIG (reference sequence). The CDR3 protein is CAWSTGGFSYEQYF. The CDR3, as DNA: TGTGCCTGGAGCACAGGGGGCTTCTCCTACGAGCAGTACTTC.

This chain connects TRBV14 to TRBJ1-6; no reliable D call. The CDR3 is 16 amino acids. Trimming took off 0 bases at V and 4 bases at J, with 10 bases between the two ends. CDR1 SGHDN and CDR2 FVKESK come from the germline V gene. CDR3 in amino acids: CASSQEATRYNSPLHF. Here the CDR3 DNA reads TGTGCCAGCAGCCAAGAAGCCACGCGATATAATTCACCCCTCCACTTT.